One and the same sample provided the 12 T cell receptor beta chains below, sequenced in a study of CD8 T cells in Susac syndrome. Random hexamers served to reverse transcribe about 0.5 to 1 ug RNA. One entry per CDR3 protein results from TCRdb running MiXCR on the immunoSEQ multiplex PCR reads. Of about 130,000 distinct CDR3 sequences detected, about 96% appear once; the ten largest clones hold more than 0.095%. Material: CD4+ T cells from PBMCs. Every receptor here comes from a human donor in good health.

The rearrangement joins TRBV3-1 to TRBJ2-7; TRBD1 is a possible D gene (6 bases). Germline V gene lookup returns CDR1 LGHDT and CDR2 YNNKEL (reference sequence). CDR3 length: 11 residues. Deletions cut 2 bases from V and 13 bases from J, with 12 bases between. Here the CDR3 reads CASSQLGHRYF. The DNA for the CDR3 is TGTGCCAGCAGCCAATTGGGACATCGCTACTTC.

The rearrangement joins TRBV7-2 to TRBJ2-7, with D possibly being TRBD1 (5 bases). This CDR3 spans 13 amino acids. Trimming stripped 3 bases from V and 6 bases from J, with 12 bases between. Germline CDR1 SGHTA, CDR2 FQGNSA. DNA for the CDR3: TGTGCCAGCAGCTTTCAAGGGGTCGGCGAGCAGTACTTC. Translated: CASSFQGVGEQYF.

V is TRBV7-9 and J is TRBJ2-5; no firm D call. The CDR3 contains 12 residues. Trimming stripped 7 bases from V and 4 bases from J, with 10 bases between. Germline values: CDR1 SEHNR, CDR2 FQNEAQ (reference sequence). CDR3 coding DNA: TGTGCCAGCACCTGGGGATCAGAGACCCAGTACTTC. Its translation: CASTWGSETQYF. The entire variable domain, with the rest obtained from reference TRBV7-9 and TRBJ2-5, is as follows: DTGVSQNPRHKITKRGQNVTFRCDPISEHNRLYWYRQTLGQGPEFLTYFQNEAQLEKSRLLSDRFSAERPKGSFSTLEIQRTEQGDSAMYLCASTWGSETQYFGPGTRLLVL.

This clonotype has only one observation. V gene TRBV12-3 or TRBV12-4 combines with J gene TRBJ2-1; TRBD2 aligns across 8 bases. J was trimmed by 12 bases and V by 5 bases; bases with no gene match: 12. This CDR3 region has 14 residues. In DNA form, the CDR3 reads TGTGCCAGCAGTCTAGGGGCCGAAGCGGGAGTGCAGTTCTTC. Amino acids: CASSLGAEAGVQFF.

The chain employs TRBV2 and TRBJ1-2, with 10 bases aligning to TRBD1. Germline V gene lookup returns CDR1 SNHLY and CDR2 FYNNEI. CDR3 size: 14 residues. V lost 6 bases and J lost 2; bases outside the gene matches: 3. The CDR3 sequence is CASSGTGANYGYTF. The CDR3 DNA reads TGTGCCAGCAGCGGGACAGGGGCGAACTATGGCTACACCTTC. The full variable domain, its missing parts supplied by reference TRBV2 and TRBJ1-2, is EPEVTQTPSHQVTQMGQEVILRCVPISNHLYFYWYRQILGQKVEFLVSFYNNEISEKSEIFDDQFSVERPDGSNFTLKIRSTKLEDSAMYFCASSGTGANYGYTFGSGTRLTVV.

The CDR3 region has the DNA TGTGCCAGCAGCCCGGAACCTAGCGGGAGGGCCCGCGATGAGCAGTTCTTC. Protein sequence: CASSPEPSGRARDEQFF. V gene TRBV7-9 combines with J gene TRBJ2-1; 12 bases line up with TRBD2. CDR1 SEHNR and CDR2 FQNEAQ come from the germline V gene (reference sequence). The CDR3 covers 17 residues. V gave up 5 bases and J gave up 8 bases; unmatched junction bases: 13.

The V and J genes are TRBV18 and TRBJ1-4; D not resolved. V lost 3 bases to trimming and J lost 2 bases, with 10 bases between them. Germline values: CDR1 KGHSH, CDR2 LQKENI. The CDR3 is 15 amino acids. In nucleotides, the CDR3 is TGTGCCAGCTCACCGCCGGGCCAGACTAATGAAAAACTGTTTTTT. Residues: CASSPPGQTNEKLFF.

The genes are TRBV28 and TRBJ1-1; D gene ambiguous. CDR3 length: 15 amino acids. Per germline, CDR1 MDHEN and CDR2 SYDVKM. With 2 bases removed from V and 0 bases from J, the gap between germline ends came to 10 bases. The CDR3 nucleotides read TGTGCCAGCAGTTTACTTCGCCCCGTGAACACTGAAGCTTTCTTT. It codes for CASSLLRPVNTEAFF.

The rearrangement uses TRBV28 and TRBJ2-4; D is perhaps TRBD1 (7 bases). The germline V gene encodes CDR1 MDHEN and CDR2 SYDVKM. V dropped 8 bases and J dropped 4 bases, with 18 bases sitting between them. This CDR3 region has 15 residues. The CDR3 nucleotides read TGTGCCAGCCGTGGGGCGGGACAGCTAAAAAACATTCAGTACTTC. This codes for CASRGAGQLKNIQYF.

This chain joins TRBV20-1 and TRBJ2-5; D might be TRBD1 or TRBD2, each matching 5 bases. This CDR3 is built from 13 residues. The V and J ends lost 6 bases and 2 bases respectively, with 13 bases between them. From germline, CDR1 is DFQATT and CDR2 SNEGSKA (reference sequence). CDR3 loop: CSAEGRVQETQYF. CDR3 DNA: TGCAGTGCCGAGGGGCGGGTTCAAGAGACCCAGTACTTC.

This chain uses TRBV2 with TRBJ1-1; no reliable D call. Germline-derived CDR1 and CDR2 are SNHLY and FYNNEI. The length of the CDR3 is 13 residues. V lost 3 bases and J 1 base, leaving 6 bases between the germline ends. CDR3 in DNA: TGTGCCAGCAGTGAGCAGCAGAACACTGAAGCTTTCTTT. This translates into CASSEQQNTEAFF.

This sequence joins TRBV12-3 or TRBV12-4 and TRBJ2-1; perhaps TRBD2 as D (5 bases). This CDR3 is 13 amino acids long. V was shortened by 5 bases and J by 6 bases, with 11 bases between the two germline ends. The CDR3 loop reads CASSPLLVNEQFF. The DNA for the CDR3 is TGTGCCAGCAGTCCACTACTAGTCAATGAGCAGTTCTTC.